This TCR beta chain was obtained from a study of T cells in Graves' hyperthyroidism and ophthalmopathy. This clonotype has a handful of counts. V lost 6 bases to trimming and J lost 3 bases; unmatched junction nucleotides: 9. The CDR3 is 14 amino acids. The germline V gene has CDR1 DFQATT and CDR2 SNEGSKA (reference sequence). First hyperthyroidism diagnosis is when the blood sample was obtained, before any ophthalmopathy symptoms. Template material for amplifying TCR beta CDR3 regions consisted of RNA transcripts. HTBI primers drove first-round RT-PCR of the TCR CDR3. TCRdb re-called the multiplex PCR reads with MiXCR, one entry per CDR3 protein. This table holds a few hundred thousand distinct CDR3 sequences, 15% found once.

Sequencing was performed on blood. The chain couples TRBV20-1 to TRBJ1-1, with TRBD1 matching 8 bases. The source is a woman aged 45-60 years with Graves' hyperthyroidism that later progressed to Graves' ophthalmopathy. CDR3 residues: CSARRRQGHTEAFF. The CDR3 DNA is TGCAGTGCCCGACGCCGACAGGGGCACACTGAAGCTTTCTTT.